A selection of T cell receptor beta chains follows, all from one sample in a study of blood T cell repertoires in COVID-19. Here immunoSEQ multiplex PCR was the method, and the copy in TCRdb shows in-frame clones only, minus some. This sample has under 250,000 clones, with 75% to 85% found just once. Sequencing input: peripheral blood. These receptors all stem from a middle-aged woman with COVID-19, enrolled during active disease. The CDR3 runs from the conserved cysteine through the conserved F or W. D genes are given only for firm matches. Clone size is stated in some rows and not others, as once, few, many or a class when expanded.

>TRBJ2-7|15|TRBV9|NA|NA
TGTGCCAGCAGCCCCCTCCGGTGGTCTCTCTACGAGCAGTACTTC
CASSPLRWSLYEQYF
>TRBJ2-2|15|TRBV2|NA|NA
TGTGCCAGCAGTGAGGCTCCCACCCTGACCGGGGAGCTGTTTTTT
CASSEAPTLTGELFF
>TRBJ2-3|16|TRBV5-4|NA|TRBD2
TGTGCCAGCAGCCCTAGACTAGCGGGGGACACAGATACGCAGTATTTT
CASSPRLAGDTDTQYF
>TRBJ1-6|14|TRBV9|NA|NA
TGTGCCAGCAGCGTAGGGAAGAGGAATTCACCCCTCCACTTT
CASSVGKRNSPLHF
>TRBJ1-5|13|TRBV19|few|TRBD1
TGTGCCAGTAGATTACAGGGGGGTCAGCCCCAGCATTTT
CASRLQGGQPQHF
>TRBJ2-5|15|TRBV13|few|TRBD2
TGTGCCAGCAGCCGACCCGGACTAGCGGGACAGACCCAGTACTTC
CASSRPGLAGQTQYF
>TRBJ2-2|16|TRBV5-1|NA|NA
TGCGCCAGCAGCCGATTGCAAACAAGAGGCACCGGGGAGCTGTTTTTT
CASSRLQTRGTGELFF
>TRBJ2-5|15|TRBV29-1|once|TRBD2
TGCAGCGTTGGTCGCCTAGCGGGAGTGGGAGAGACCCAGTACTTC
CSVGRLAGVGETQYF
>TRBJ1-2|15|TRBV14|NA|NA
TGTGCCAGCAGCCCCAAGATGTACGGGGTGGATGGCTACACCTTC
CASSPKMYGVDGYTF
>TRBJ1-1|14|TRBV19|NA|NA
TGTGCTGCCGGGGGGGGGATTGGGAACACTGAAGCTTTCTTT
CAAGGGIGNTEAFF
>TRBJ2-3|15|TRBV18|NA|NA
TGTGCCAGCTCACCCGGACAGCCTGGCACAGATACGCAGTATTTT
CASSPGQPGTDTQYF
>TRBJ2-2|14|TRBV7-2|NA|NA
TGTGCCAGCAGCTCCAAATCTAGCAACCGGGAGCTGTTTTTT
CASSSKSSNRELFF
>TRBJ1-6|15|TRBV9|NA|NA
TGTGCCAGCAGCGTCCAGGGTACCTCGGTTTCACCCCTCCACTTT
CASSVQGTSVSPLHF
>TRBJ2-7|15|TRBV9|NA|TRBD1
TGTGCCAGCAGCTCCACGGGACGGACAGGGAACGAGCAGTACTTC
CASSSTGRTGNEQYF
>TRBJ2-5|16|TRBV7-9|NA|NA
TGTGCCAGCAGCTCTTATAGCGGCGAGGGTGGAGAGACCCAGTACTTC
CASSSYSGEGGETQYF
>TRBJ2-3|20|TRBV6-8|once|TRBD2
TGTGCCAGCAGTTACTCGAACCCGCCCGTAGCGGGATACTTTACAGATACGCAGTATTTT
CASSYSNPPVAGYFTDTQYF
>TRBJ2-7|13|TRBV6-5|NA|TRBD1
TGTGCCAGCAGTTACTATGGACAGGGCGAGCAGTACTTC
CASSYYGQGEQYF
>TRBJ2-3|14|TRBV13|few|NA
TGTGCCAGCAGCTTAAACGGTCTCACAGATACGCAGTATTTT
CASSLNGLTDTQYF
>TRBJ2-2|15|TRBV6-5|once|TRBD1
TGTGCCAGCTGGCCGGGACAGGGGAACACCGGGGAGCTGTTTTTT
CASWPGQGNTGELFF
>TRBJ2-1|15|TRBV6-5|NA|TRBD1
TGTGCCAGCAGCTGGACAGGGAGCTCCTACAATGAGCAGTTCTTC
CASSWTGSSYNEQFF
>TRBJ1-1|14|TRBV2|NA|NA
TGTGCCAGCAGCGGCAAACGGGTGAACACTGAAGCTTTCTTT
CASSGKRVNTEAFF
>TRBJ2-7|16|TRBV3-1/TRBV3-2|many|TRBD1
TGTGCCAGCAGCCAGGGTTTTGGGACAGGGAGCTACGAGCAGTACTTC
CASSQGFGTGSYEQYF
>TRBJ2-1|17|TRBV4-1|NA|TRBD2
TGCGCCAGCAGCCAATATTATCGTCTAGCGGGCTACAATGAGCAGTTCTTC
CASSQYYRLAGYNEQFF
>TRBJ1-1|13|TRBV10-3|once|NA
TGTGCCATCTGCGGGTCGGCGAACACTGAAGCTTTCTTT
CAICGSANTEAFF
>TRBJ2-3|15|TRBV5-1|NA|TRBD2
TGCGCCAGCAGCTCCTCGCGCGGGGGGAGGGATACGCAGTATTTT
CASSSSRGGRDTQYF
>TRBJ2-2|19|TRBV10-1|many|TRBD2
TGCGCCAGCAGTCCCGCCCCGGGACTAGCTGGTGGGCACACCGGGGAGCTGTTTTTT
CASSPAPGLAGGHTGELFF
>TRBJ1-6|16|TRBV19|NA|NA
TGTGCCAGTAAACCAGGTTTGACCAACTATAATTCACCCCTCCACTTT
CASKPGLTNYNSPLHF
>TRBJ2-5|15|TRBV6-1|NA|TRBD1
TGTGCCAGCAGTGACCCGACAGGGATCCAAGAGACCCAGTACTTC
CASSDPTGIQETQYF
>TRBJ1-3|13|TRBV4-3|many|NA
TGCGCCAGCAGCCAAGACTGGGCCAACACCATATATTTT
CASSQDWANTIYF
>TRBJ2-7|13|TRBV13|few|TRBD1
TGTGCCAGCAGCCCCGGACAGGGTTACGAGCAGTACTTC
CASSPGQGYEQYF
>TRBJ2-7|15|TRBV5-4|NA|TRBD2
TGTGCCAGCACCTATAGCGGGAGGGCCTTTTACGAGCAGTACTTC
CASTYSGRAFYEQYF
>TRBJ2-7|11|TRBV3-1/TRBV3-2|NA|NA
TGTGCCAGCGGAACGGGTGGAGAGCAGTACTTC
CASGTGGEQYF
>TRBJ1-1|16|TRBV19|NA|TRBD1
TGTGCCAGTAGACCCCGTGCCGGGACAGGTAGAACTGAAGCTTTCTTT
CASRPRAGTGRTEAFF
>TRBJ2-5|13|TRBV7-8|NA|NA
TGTGCCAGCAGCTTGACACTAGGGGAGACCCAGTACTTC
CASSLTLGETQYF